This TCR beta chain was captured by sequencing in a study of PD-L1 blockade in urothelial cancer. About the research overall: Patients with male sex and bladder-origin urothelial cancer accounted for about 85% of the roughly 30 enrolled.

With respect to this clone: No antigen is known for it.

Findings of the study overall: Blood clones associated with the tumor expanded more at 3 weeks in durable-benefit patients.

Sample time point: peripheral blood 6 weeks after treatment start. Pretreatment and on-treatment blood mononuclear cell samples were taken, totaling between 1 and 8 time points per patient. Germline-derived CDR1 and CDR2 are LNHDA and SQIVND (reference sequence). This CDR3 has 13 residues. Trimming cost V 7 bases and J 6 bases; bases outside gene matches: 6. Some clones are missing from TCRdb's copy, which holds only in-frame ones; the method was immunoSEQ multiplex PCR. The sample has more than 95,000 clones; about 89% are singletons. This sample comprised PBMCs, obtained around atezolizumab (anti-PD-L1) treatment. The chain combines TRBV19 with TRBJ2-7; TRBD1 agrees at 10 bases. The clonotype was recovered from a man between 60 and 70 years old with urothelial cancer. The CDR3 DNA reads as TGTGCCAGTACCCCGGGACAGGGGCTCGAGCAGTACTTC. It translates to CASTPGQGLEQYF.